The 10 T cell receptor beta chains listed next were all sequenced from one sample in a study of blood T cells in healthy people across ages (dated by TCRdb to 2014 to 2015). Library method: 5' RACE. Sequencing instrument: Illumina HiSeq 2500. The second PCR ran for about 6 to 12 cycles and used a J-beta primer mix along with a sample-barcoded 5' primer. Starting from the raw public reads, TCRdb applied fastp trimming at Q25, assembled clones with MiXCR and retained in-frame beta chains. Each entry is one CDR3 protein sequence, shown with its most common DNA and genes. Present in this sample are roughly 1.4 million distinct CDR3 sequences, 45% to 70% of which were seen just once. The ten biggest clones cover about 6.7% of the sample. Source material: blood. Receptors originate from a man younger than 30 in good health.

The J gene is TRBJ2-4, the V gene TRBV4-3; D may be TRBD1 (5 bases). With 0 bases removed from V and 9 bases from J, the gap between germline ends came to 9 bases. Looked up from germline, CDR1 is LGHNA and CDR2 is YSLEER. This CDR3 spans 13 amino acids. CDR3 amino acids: CASSQDAGIIQYF. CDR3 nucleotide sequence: TGCGCCAGCAGCCAAGACGCAGGGATCATTCAGTACTTC.

Here the CDR3 reads CASSLEPLYGYTF. The CDR3, as DNA: TGTGCCAGCAGTTTAGAGCCCCTTTATGGCTACACCTTC. The gene calls are TRBV12-3 or TRBV12-4 and TRBJ1-2, with D unclear. Trimming stripped 1 base from V and 5 bases from J, with 8 bases between. CDR3 length equals 13 residues.

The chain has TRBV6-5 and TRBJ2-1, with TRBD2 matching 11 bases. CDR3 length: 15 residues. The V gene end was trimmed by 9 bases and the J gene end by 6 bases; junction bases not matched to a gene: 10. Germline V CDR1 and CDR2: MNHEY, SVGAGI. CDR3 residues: CASEQGTSGRNEQFF. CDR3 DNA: TGTGCCAGTGAGCAGGGGACTAGCGGTCGCAATGAGCAGTTCTTC.

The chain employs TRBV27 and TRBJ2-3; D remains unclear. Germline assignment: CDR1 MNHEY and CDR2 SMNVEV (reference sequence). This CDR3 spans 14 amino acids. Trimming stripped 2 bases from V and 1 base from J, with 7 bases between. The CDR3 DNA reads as TGTGCCAGCAGTTTAGACGAGGGCACAGATACGCAGTATTTT. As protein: CASSLDEGTDTQYF.

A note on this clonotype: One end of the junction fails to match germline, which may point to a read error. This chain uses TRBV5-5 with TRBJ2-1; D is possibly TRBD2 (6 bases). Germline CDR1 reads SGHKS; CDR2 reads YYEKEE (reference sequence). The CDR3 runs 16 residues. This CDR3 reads CTSSLIFGGVLNEQFF. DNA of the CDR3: TGTACCAGCAGCTTGATATTTGGCGGGGTACTCAATGAGCAGTTCTTC.

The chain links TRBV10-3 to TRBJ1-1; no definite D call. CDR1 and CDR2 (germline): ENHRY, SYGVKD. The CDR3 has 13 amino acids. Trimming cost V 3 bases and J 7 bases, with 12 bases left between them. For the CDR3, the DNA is TGTGCCATCAGTGACCCTGCCGAAGTTGAAGCTTTCTTT. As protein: CAISDPAEVEAFF.

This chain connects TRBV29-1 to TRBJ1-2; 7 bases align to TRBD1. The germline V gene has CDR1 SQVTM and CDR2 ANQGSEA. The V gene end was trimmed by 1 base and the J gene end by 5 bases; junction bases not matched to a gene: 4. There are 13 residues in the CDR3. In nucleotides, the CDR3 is TGCAGCGTTGAAGGGACAGGAGAATATGGCTACACCTTC. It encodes CSVEGTGEYGYTF.

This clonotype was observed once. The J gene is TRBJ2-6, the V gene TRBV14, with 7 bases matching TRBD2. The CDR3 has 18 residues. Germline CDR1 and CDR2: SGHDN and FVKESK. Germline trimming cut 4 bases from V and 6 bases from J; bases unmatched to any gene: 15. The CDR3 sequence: CASSPSAGRAGVANVLTF. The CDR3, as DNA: TGTGCCAGCAGCCCTTCTGCGGGGAGGGCCGGTGTGGCCAACGTCCTGACTTTC.

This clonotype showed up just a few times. Here the CDR3 reads CASSPPGQPQYF. As DNA, the CDR3 is TGTGCCAGCAGCCCCCCGGGACAACCCCAGTACTTC. The chain carries TRBV7-9 and TRBJ2-5; possible D gene TRBD1, 6 bases. The CDR3 covers 12 residues. Trimming shortened V by 5 bases and J by 9 bases, and 13 bases separated the two germline ends. Germline loops: CDR1 SEHNR, CDR2 FQNEAQ (reference sequence).

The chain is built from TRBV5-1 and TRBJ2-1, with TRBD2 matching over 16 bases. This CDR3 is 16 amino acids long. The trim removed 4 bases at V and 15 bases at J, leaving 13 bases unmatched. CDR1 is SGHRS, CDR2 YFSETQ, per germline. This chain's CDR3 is CASSLGLAGGPDPSFF. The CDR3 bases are TGCGCCAGCAGCCTGGGACTAGCGGGAGGGCCGGATCCTTCGTTCTTC.